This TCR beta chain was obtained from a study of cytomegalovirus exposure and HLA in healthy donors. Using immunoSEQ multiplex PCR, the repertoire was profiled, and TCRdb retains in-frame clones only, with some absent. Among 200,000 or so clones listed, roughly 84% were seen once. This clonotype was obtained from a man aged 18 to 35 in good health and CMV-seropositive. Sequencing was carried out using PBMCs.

CDR3 amino acids: CASSLRIGTGSQPQHF. CDR3 DNA sequence: TGTGCCAGCAGTTTAAGAATTGGGACAGGGTCCCAGCCCCAGCATTTT. The chain carries TRBV28 and TRBJ1-5; 9 bases map to TRBD1. The CDR3 totals 16 residues. Germline lookup yields CDR1 MDHEN and CDR2 SYDVKM. After removal of 2 bases from V and 7 bases from J, the junction contained 9 bases not matched to a gene. The full variable domain, in which reference TRBV28 and TRBJ1-5 provide the parts outside the CDR3, is DVKVTQSSRYLVKRTGEKVFLECVQDMDHENMFWYRQDPGLGLRLIYFSYDVKMKEKGDIPEGYSVSREKKERFSLILESASTNQTSMYLCASSLRIGTGSQPQHFGDGTRLSIL.